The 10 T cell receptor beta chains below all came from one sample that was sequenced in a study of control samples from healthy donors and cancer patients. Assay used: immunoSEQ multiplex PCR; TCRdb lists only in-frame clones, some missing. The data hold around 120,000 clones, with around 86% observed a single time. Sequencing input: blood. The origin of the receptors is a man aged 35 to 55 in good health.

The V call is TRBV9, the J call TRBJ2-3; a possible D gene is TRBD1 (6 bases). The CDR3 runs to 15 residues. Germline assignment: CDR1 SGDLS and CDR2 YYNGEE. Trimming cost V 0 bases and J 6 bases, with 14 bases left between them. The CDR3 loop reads CASSVGGLSLDTQYF. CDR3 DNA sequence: TGTGCCAGCAGCGTAGGGGGGCTCTCGTTGGATACGCAGTATTTT.

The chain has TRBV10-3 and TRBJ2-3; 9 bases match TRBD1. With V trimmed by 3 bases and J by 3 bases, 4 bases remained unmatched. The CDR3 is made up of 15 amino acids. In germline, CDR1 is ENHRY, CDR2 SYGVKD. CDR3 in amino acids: CAISDRDRATDTQYF. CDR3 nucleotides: TGTGCCATCAGTGACCGGGACAGGGCTACAGATACGCAGTATTTT.

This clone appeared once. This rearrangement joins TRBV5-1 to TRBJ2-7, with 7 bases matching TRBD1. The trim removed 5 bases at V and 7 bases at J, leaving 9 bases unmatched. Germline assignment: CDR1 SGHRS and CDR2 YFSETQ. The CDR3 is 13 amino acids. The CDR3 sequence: CASRSTGMGEQYF. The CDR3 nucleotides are TGCGCCAGCAGGTCGACAGGGATGGGGGAGCAGTACTTC.

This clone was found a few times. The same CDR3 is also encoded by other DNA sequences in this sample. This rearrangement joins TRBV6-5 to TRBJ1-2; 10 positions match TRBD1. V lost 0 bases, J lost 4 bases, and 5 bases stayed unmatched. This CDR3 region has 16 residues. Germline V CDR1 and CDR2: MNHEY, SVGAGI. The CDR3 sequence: CASSYSRTGGGYGYTF. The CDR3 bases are TGTGCCAGCAGTTACTCGAGGACAGGGGGGGGCTATGGCTACACCTTC.

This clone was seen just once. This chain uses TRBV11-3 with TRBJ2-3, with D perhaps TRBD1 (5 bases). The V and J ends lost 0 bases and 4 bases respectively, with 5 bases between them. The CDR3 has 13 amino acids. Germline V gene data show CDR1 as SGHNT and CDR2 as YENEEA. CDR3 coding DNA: TGTGCCAGCAGCTTAGAAGGGGCAGATACGCAGTATTTT. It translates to CASSLEGADTQYF.

The CDR3 DNA follows: TGTGCCAGCAGTTACTCCCTCCTTCGACAGGGACCACAAGAGACCCAGTACTTC. The encoded protein is CASSYSLLRQGPQETQYF. The genes are TRBV6-2 or TRBV6-3 and TRBJ2-5; TRBD1 matches 7 bases. The CDR3 sequence is 18 residues long. V shed 0 bases and J 2 bases; nucleotides not matched to a gene: 12. The germline V gene encodes CDR1 MNHEY and CDR2 SVGEGT.

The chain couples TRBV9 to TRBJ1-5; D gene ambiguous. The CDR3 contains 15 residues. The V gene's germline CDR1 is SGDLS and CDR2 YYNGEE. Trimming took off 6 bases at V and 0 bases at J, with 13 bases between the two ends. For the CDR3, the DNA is TGTGCCAGCAACTTCGACGGGGATAGCAATCAGCCCCAGCATTTT. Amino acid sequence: CASNFDGDSNQPQHF. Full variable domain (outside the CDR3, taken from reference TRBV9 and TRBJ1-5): DSGVTQTPKHLITATGQRVTLRCSPRSGDLSVYWYQQSLDQGLQFLIQYYNGEERAKGNILERFSAQQFPDLHSELNLSSLELGDSALYFCASNFDGDSNQPQHFGDGTRLSIL.

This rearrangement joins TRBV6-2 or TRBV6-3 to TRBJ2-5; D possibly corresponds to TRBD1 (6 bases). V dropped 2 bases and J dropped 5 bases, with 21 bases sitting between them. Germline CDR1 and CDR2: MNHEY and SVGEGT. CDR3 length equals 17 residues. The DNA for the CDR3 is TGTGCCAGCAGTTACGGACAGATATGGGGGCAACGCGAGACCCAGTACTTC. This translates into CASSYGQIWGQRETQYF.

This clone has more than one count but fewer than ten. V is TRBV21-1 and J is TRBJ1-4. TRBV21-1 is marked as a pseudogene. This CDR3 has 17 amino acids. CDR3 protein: CASSKGEPVATNEKLFF. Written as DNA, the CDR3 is TGTGCCAGCAGCAAAGGGGAACCGGTTGCAACTAATGAAAAACTGTTTTTT.

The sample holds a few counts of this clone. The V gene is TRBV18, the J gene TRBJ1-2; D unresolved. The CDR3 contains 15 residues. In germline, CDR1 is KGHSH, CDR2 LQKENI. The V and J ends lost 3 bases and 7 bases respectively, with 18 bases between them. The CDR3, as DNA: TGTGCCAGCTCACCGGAGGCGAACAGAATTGCTGGCTACACCTTC. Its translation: CASSPEANRIAGYTF.